This TCR beta chain came from a study of blood T cell repertoires in COVID-19. Whole-study context: Some COVID-19 samples were acute and others convalescent; all came from the United States, Italy and Spain. From T cells, B-cell-depleted T cells, or PBMCs came the material, which was cDNA or gDNA.

The V and J ends lost 4 bases and 2 bases respectively, with 10 bases between them. CDR1 SGHRS and CDR2 YFSETQ come from the germline V gene. This CDR3 is 14 amino acids long. Original handling: The authors estimated nucleated cell counts from reference gene primer amplification. Measured with immunoSEQ multiplex PCR; TCRdb has only the in-frame clones, and not every one. V, J and clone size derive from that table, while D and trimming were established from the DNA sequence. This repertoire shows 200,000 to 300,000 clones, around 87% found once; its top ten account for approximately 1.5%. The receptor was isolated from a woman aged 35 to 49 who had recovered from COVID-19. The chain couples TRBV5-1 to TRBJ1-3; D is perhaps TRBD1 (6 bases). Sequencing was performed on peripheral blood. CDR3 amino acids: CASSQTGAGNTIYF. Written as DNA, the CDR3 is TGCGCCAGCAGCCAGACAGGTGCTGGAAACACCATATATTTT.